The 30 T cell receptor beta chains below all came from one sample that was sequenced in a study of T cell responses to AZD1222 COVID-19 vaccine (dated by TCRdb to the early 2020s). In light of the paper, this sample's time point label describes: baseline before first vaccination. Receptors were amplified or captured by the immunoSEQ multiplex PCR assay. As stored in TCRdb, this immuneACCESS dataset retains in-frame rearrangements with V and J assigned. A fraction of the clones does not appear; measured against another copy, unresolved V genes explain less than half of the discrepancy, and the remainder lacks a known reason. Within this sample are 150,000 to 200,000 clones, with approximately 92% of them counted one time only. The ten largest make up under 11% of the sample. The specimen comprised peripheral blood, sampled on day 0 of AZD1222 vaccination. These TCRs come from an adult in good health.

The chain recombines TRBV12-3 or TRBV12-4 with TRBJ1-2; no clear D gene. Trimming stripped 3 bases from V and 6 bases from J, with 11 bases between. This CDR3 comprises 13 residues. The CDR3 DNA reads TGTGCCAGCAGTTTGAGGACCATAAATGGCTACACCTTC. It specifies CASSLRTINGYTF.

The chain joins TRBV7-2 to TRBJ2-7, with a possible D match to TRBD2 (6 bases). The CDR3 runs to 15 residues. V shed 4 bases and J shed 4 bases, with 17 bases lying between them. CDR1 is SGHTA, CDR2 FQGNSA, per germline. Here the CDR3 DNA reads TGTGCCAGCAGCTCCGGGACTTTCCCTGGGTACGAGCAGTACTTC. Translation: CASSSGTFPGYEQYF.

The V gene is TRBV28, the J gene TRBJ2-2; TRBD1 aligns across 8 bases. The CDR3 contains 15 residues. CDR1 MDHEN and CDR2 SYDVKM come from the germline V gene. The V gene end was trimmed by 6 bases and the J gene end by 0 bases; junction bases not matched to a gene: 3. The CDR3 DNA follows: TGTGCCAGCAGAAAGACAGGGGCGAACACCGGGGAGCTGTTTTTT. Amino acids: CASRKTGANTGELFF.

The chain carries TRBV28 and TRBJ2-6; no firm D call. This CDR3 is built from 16 residues. Trimming took off 10 bases at V and 1 base at J, with 17 bases between the two ends. Germline assignment: CDR1 MDHEN and CDR2 SYDVKM. The CDR3 here is CATQGRQESGANVLTF. The CDR3 region has the DNA TGTGCCACCCAAGGCAGGCAAGAATCTGGGGCCAACGTCCTGACTTTC.

V is TRBV10-2 and J is TRBJ2-5; D perhaps matches TRBD1 (6 bases). Germline values: CDR1 WSHSY, CDR2 SAAADI. Trimming cost V 10 bases and J 5 bases, with 11 bases left between them. The CDR3 length is 11 residues. The CDR3 sequence is CATQGWETQYF. The CDR3 region has the DNA TGCGCCACACAGGGATGGGAGACCCAGTACTTC.

This chain joins TRBV5-1 and TRBJ1-3; D remains ambiguous. Trimming removed 5 bases from V and 0 bases from J, with 6 bases in between. The CDR3 runs to 13 residues. Germline assignment: CDR1 SGHRS and CDR2 YFSETQ. CDR3 nucleotide sequence: TGCGCCAGCAGGGGTTCCTCTGGAAACACCATATATTTT. It translates to CASRGSSGNTIYF.

The chain couples TRBV6-5 to TRBJ2-7, with D possibly TRBD1 on 6 matching bases. From germline, CDR1 is MNHEY and CDR2 SVGAGI. V shed 8 bases and J shed 2 bases, with 13 bases lying between them. This CDR3 has 13 amino acids. Here the CDR3 reads CASLQPGAYEQYF. In nucleotides, the CDR3 is TGTGCCAGCCTTCAACCAGGGGCCTACGAGCAGTACTTC.

V and J are TRBV4-1 and TRBJ2-7, with 10 nucleotides matching TRBD2. Germline-derived CDR1 and CDR2 are MGHRA and YSYEKL. The V gene end was trimmed by 4 bases and the J gene end by 5 bases; junction bases not matched to a gene: 11. CDR3 length: 16 residues. The CDR3 region is CASSPLGLAATHEQYF. CDR3 sequence (DNA): TGCGCCAGCAGCCCCCTCGGACTAGCGGCGACGCACGAGCAGTACTTC.

The chain links TRBV12-3 or TRBV12-4 to TRBJ2-5, with D possibly being TRBD2 (6 bases). V was pared by 8 bases and J by 5 bases, with 9 bases between. The CDR3 length is 11 residues. CDR3 sequence (DNA): TGTGCCAGCTACGGAGGGGAGACCCAGTACTTC. It is translated as CASYGGETQYF.

This chain connects TRBV5-6 to TRBJ1-1, with D unresolved. This CDR3 comprises 14 residues. The V end lost 3 bases, the J end lost 6 bases, and 15 bases lay between the germline ends. The V gene's germline CDR1 is SGHDT and CDR2 YYEEEE. CDR3 sequence reads: CASSYLGSSSEAFF. Written as DNA, the CDR3 is TGTGCCAGCAGCTATCTTGGGTCTTCTTCTGAAGCTTTCTTT.

This clone was seen just once. The rearrangement joins TRBV6-2 or TRBV6-3 to TRBJ1-4; D perhaps matches TRBD1 (5 bases). Trimming left V 2 bases short and J 8 bases short, with 9 bases between. Germline V lookup: CDR1 MNHEY, CDR2 SVGEGT. CDR3 size: 13 residues. CDR3 in DNA: TGTGCCAGCAGTTACGCGGGGGGGGAAAAACTGTTTTTT. It translates to CASSYAGGEKLFF.

The chain carries TRBV5-1 and TRBJ1-4; a weak D match, TRBD1 (6 bases). From germline, CDR1 is SGHRS and CDR2 YFSETQ. This CDR3 spans 14 amino acids. Deletions cut 1 base from V and 7 bases from J, with 11 bases between. The CDR3 is CASSLRQDTEKLFF. CDR3 DNA: TGCGCCAGCAGCTTGAGACAGGATACTGAAAAACTGTTTTTT.

The J gene is TRBJ1-1, the V gene TRBV7-6; no clear D gene. Trimming took 4 bases from V and 0 from J, leaving 9 bases between them. Germline assignment: CDR1 SGHVS and CDR2 FNYEAQ. The CDR3 is 14 amino acids. CDR3 protein: CASSSSLLNTEAFF. CDR3 DNA: TGTGCCAGCAGCTCCTCTTTGCTGAACACTGAAGCTTTCTTT.

In its sample, this clone was seen once. The sample carries other DNA sequences with the same CDR3. The chain employs TRBV7-2 and TRBJ1-4, with 9 bases aligning to TRBD1. CDR1 is SGHTA and CDR2 is FQGNSA in the germline V gene. Trimming at V came to 5 bases and at J to 5 bases, leaving 3 bases not matched to a gene. The CDR3 is 14 residues long. CDR3 in DNA: TGTGCCAGCAGCCCGGACAGGGGCAATGAAAAACTGTTTTTT. It codes for CASSPDRGNEKLFF.

The rearrangement uses TRBV19 and TRBJ2-1, with D possibly TRBD2 on 6 matching bases. Germline values: CDR1 LNHDA, CDR2 SQIVND (reference sequence). V gave up 3 bases and J gave up 5 bases, with 14 bases separating them. The CDR3 runs 15 residues. CDR3 residues: CASSIGSAGNNEQFF. The CDR3 region has the DNA TGTGCCAGTAGTATTGGGAGCGCGGGGAACAATGAGCAGTTCTTC.

The rearrangement links TRBV3-1 (or the pseudogene TRBV3-2) to TRBJ1-1, with D perhaps TRBD1 (5 bases). V dropped 4 bases and J dropped 5 bases, with 17 bases sitting between them. The CDR3 has 15 amino acids. Germline loops: CDR1 LGHDT, CDR2 YNNKEL (reference sequence). The CDR3 DNA reads as TGTGCCAGCAGCCCCCAGACGGGGGTAGGGACTGAAGCTTTCTTT. It is translated as CASSPQTGVGTEAFF.

J is TRBJ2-2 and V is TRBV9; D uncertain. Germline V gene lookup returns CDR1 SGDLS and CDR2 YYNGEE. The CDR3 covers 12 residues. V lost 0 bases, J lost 6 bases, and 3 bases lay in between. The CDR3 region is CASSVASGELFF. CDR3 DNA: TGTGCCAGCAGCGTAGCCTCCGGGGAGCTGTTTTTT.

CDR3 loop: CASSEGTGGSPLHF. The CDR3 DNA follows: TGTGCCAGCAGTGAAGGGACAGGGGGCTCACCCCTCCACTTT. This sequence joins TRBV6-1 and TRBJ1-6, with TRBD1 matching over 11 bases. CDR3 length: 14 residues. The J segment lost 10 bases and the V segment lost 1 base, leaving 0 bases of the junction unmatched. Germline loops: CDR1 MNHNS, CDR2 SASEGT.

The chain links TRBV7-8 to TRBJ2-3, with D possibly being TRBD2 (6 bases). CDR1 is SGHVS and CDR2 is FQNEAQ in the germline V gene. The CDR3 covers 17 residues. V was clipped by 0 bases and J by 6 bases, with 19 bases between them. The CDR3 sequence is CASSLARLARSVDTQYF. In DNA form, the CDR3 reads TGTGCCAGCAGCTTAGCGAGGCTAGCGCGATCCGTCGATACGCAGTATTTT. Combining the CDR3 with reference TRBV7-8 and TRBJ2-3 gives the whole variable domain GAGVSQSPRYKVAKRGQDVALRCDPISGHVSLFWYQQALGQGPEFLTYFQNEAQLDKSGLPSDRFFAERPEGSVSTLKIQRTQQEDSAVYLCASSLARLARSVDTQYFGPGTRLTVL.

This rearrangement joins TRBV6-5 to TRBJ1-1; possibly TRBD1 for D (5 bases). V was clipped by 5 bases and J by 0 bases, with 13 bases between them. CDR3 size: 15 residues. From germline, CDR1 is MNHEY and CDR2 SVGAGI. CDR3 coding DNA: TGTGCCAGCAGTCCCCCCAGGGATTTGAACACTGAAGCTTTCTTT. This sequence encodes CASSPPRDLNTEAFF.

V and J are TRBV5-1 and TRBJ2-1, with D unresolved. CDR1 is SGHRS, CDR2 YFSETQ, per germline. This CDR3 spans 13 amino acids. V was trimmed by 5 bases and J by 5 bases, leaving 11 bases between them. CDR3 in amino acids: CASRVTLHNEQFF. CDR3 DNA sequence: TGCGCCAGCAGGGTGACTCTTCACAATGAGCAGTTCTTC.

The V call is TRBV12-3 or TRBV12-4, the J call TRBJ1-2; a possible D gene is TRBD1 (5 bases). The CDR3 extends over 13 amino acids. The V and J ends lost 0 bases and 7 bases respectively, with 9 bases between them. CDR3 residues: CASSLAPDIGYTF. In nucleotides, the CDR3 is TGTGCCAGCAGTTTAGCGCCGGACATTGGCTACACCTTC.

V and J are TRBV30 and TRBJ1-1; 7 nucleotides agree with TRBD1. CDR1 is GTSNPN, CDR2 SVGIG, per germline (reference sequence). The junction had 10 bases not matched to a gene; V was cut back by 5 bases and J by 7 bases. The CDR3 runs 13 residues. Here the CDR3 DNA reads TGTGCCTGGTGGGGGGCCCGGGACAGTGAAGCTTTCTTT. As protein: CAWWGARDSEAFF.

The chain recombines TRBV7-9 with TRBJ1-2, with a weak D call TRBD1 (5 bases). V was pared by 4 bases and J by 7 bases, with 13 bases between. The CDR3 sequence is 13 residues long. CDR1 is SEHNR, CDR2 FQNEAQ, per germline (reference sequence). The CDR3 sequence: CASSSGHWLGYTF. The DNA for the CDR3 is TGTGCCAGCAGCTCTGGACATTGGCTTGGCTACACCTTC.

V gene TRBV4-1 combines with J gene TRBJ2-7; 8 bases agree with TRBD2. The germline CDR1 and CDR2 sequences are MGHRA and YSYEKL. V was clipped by 3 bases and J by 5 bases; unmatched bases: 9. The CDR3 totals 15 residues. This CDR3 reads CASSQGGLEGDEQYF. The CDR3 DNA is TGCGCCAGCAGCCAGGGGGGACTAGAGGGGGACGAGCAGTACTTC.

The chain links TRBV15 to TRBJ2-7, with 7 bases aligning to TRBD2. CDR1 is LNHNV and CDR2 is YYDKDF in the germline V gene (reference sequence). J was trimmed by 0 bases and V by 0 bases; bases with no gene match: 11. CDR3 length equals 18 residues. Written as DNA, the CDR3 is TGTGCCACCAGCAGAGAAGGTGCTAGCGGTCCTAGCTCCTACGAGCAGTACTTC. Translation: CATSREGASGPSSYEQYF.

With regard to this clone: Other DNA variants within this sample encode the same CDR3. This chain connects TRBV12-5 to TRBJ1-5; 7 bases are a match to TRBD1. The CDR3 consists of 13 residues. V trimming: 6 bases; J trimming: 2 bases; junction bases outside the gene matches: 1. Germline lookup yields CDR1 LGHNT and CDR2 FRNRAP. The CDR3: CASGQGGNQPQHF. The CDR3, as DNA: TGTGCTAGTGGCCAGGGGGGCAATCAGCCCCAGCATTTT.

V usage is TRBV27 and J usage is TRBJ2-3; 11 bases are a match to TRBD2. V dropped 8 bases and J dropped 5; count of bases not matched to a gene: 12. Germline V gives CDR1 MNHEY, CDR2 SMNVEV (reference sequence). This CDR3 is 16 amino acids long. This chain's CDR3 is CASRPPLAGGRDTQYF. The CDR3 DNA is TGTGCCAGCCGACCTCCTCTAGCGGGGGGCCGAGATACGCAGTATTTT.

The rearrangement uses TRBV28 and TRBJ1-6; D might be TRBD1 (5 bases). V lost 7 bases and J 8 bases, leaving 15 bases between the germline ends. Germline CDR1 MDHEN, CDR2 SYDVKM. The CDR3 is made up of 14 amino acids. In DNA, the CDR3 is TGTGCCAGCATAACTCTCGGGGGTTATTCACCCCTCCACTTT. As protein: CASITLGGYSPLHF.

For the CDR3, the DNA is TGTGCCAGCAGCCGACCCCAGGGTGCCTCTGGAAACACCATATATTTT. It encodes CASSRPQGASGNTIYF. This chain links TRBV3-1 (or the pseudogene TRBV3-2) with TRBJ1-3, with TRBD1 as a possible D gene (5 bases). In germline, CDR1 is LGHDT, CDR2 YNNKEL (reference sequence). This CDR3 region has 16 residues. The V and J ends lost 4 bases and 0 bases respectively, with 13 bases between them.